This is a list of T cell receptor beta chains from one sample in a study of control samples from healthy donors and cancer patients. Sequencing used immunoSEQ multiplex PCR; TCRdb keeps in-frame clones, though not all of them. This sample has about 120,000 clones, with 88% found just once. Sequenced sample: blood. The source is a woman in her seventies in good health. CDR3s include the opening cysteine and the closing phenylalanine or tryptophan. The D gene is left open where the match is weak.

CDR3 protein: CASSLPGNYGYTF
D gene: .
V gene: TRBV11-3
J gene: TRBJ1-2

CDR3 protein: CSGWGRAAYNEQFF
D gene: .
V gene: TRBV29-1
J gene: TRBJ2-1

CDR3 protein: CASSLSSTLNYGYTF
D gene: .
V gene: TRBV5-4
J gene: TRBJ1-2

CDR3 protein: CASSSAGTGSEAFF
D gene: TRBD1
V gene: TRBV7-2
J gene: TRBJ1-1

CDR3 protein: CASSRDVFGYTF
D gene: .
V gene: TRBV19
J gene: TRBJ1-2

CDR3 protein: CASSNRGGQETQYF
D gene: TRBD2
V gene: TRBV6-6
J gene: TRBJ2-5

CDR3 protein: CAGSQEGPNEQFF
D gene: .
V gene: TRBV4-2
J gene: TRBJ2-1

CDR3 protein: CASSVHRAVSGNTIYF
D gene: .
V gene: TRBV6-1
J gene: TRBJ1-3

CDR3 protein: CSASPGSAGYTF
D gene: .
V gene: TRBV20-1
J gene: TRBJ1-2

CDR3 protein: CASSLEGHLNTEAFF
D gene: .
V gene: TRBV5-1
J gene: TRBJ1-1

CDR3 protein: CASSASTGGGSPLHF
D gene: TRBD1
V gene: TRBV9
J gene: TRBJ1-6

CDR3 protein: CASSLQGARGYTF
D gene: TRBD1
V gene: TRBV27
J gene: TRBJ1-2

CDR3 protein: CASSYSHSNEKLFF
D gene: .
V gene: TRBV6-2/TRBV6-3
J gene: TRBJ1-4

CDR3 protein: CASSLTGNTEAFF
D gene: .
V gene: TRBV5-1
J gene: TRBJ1-1

CDR3 protein: CASSYEAGGKLFF
D gene: .
V gene: TRBV7-2
J gene: TRBJ1-4

CDR3 protein: CASSFQGSYEQYF
D gene: .
V gene: TRBV19
J gene: TRBJ2-7

CDR3 protein: CASSSDRVGTEAFF
D gene: TRBD1
V gene: TRBV6-5
J gene: TRBJ1-1

CDR3 protein: CAIGGGSSYNSPLHF
D gene: .
V gene: TRBV6-6
J gene: TRBJ1-6

CDR3 protein: CASSSVNRHRYGYTF
D gene: .
V gene: TRBV7-9
J gene: TRBJ1-2

CDR3 protein: CASSQDWDGLSSPLHF
D gene: .
V gene: TRBV4-3
J gene: TRBJ1-6

CDR3 protein: CASSQGLGELFF
D gene: TRBD2
V gene: TRBV12-3/TRBV12-4
J gene: TRBJ2-2

CDR3 protein: CATRGTGNTGELFF
D gene: TRBD1
V gene: TRBV24-1
J gene: TRBJ2-2

CDR3 protein: CASSYRDLNTEAFF
D gene: .
V gene: TRBV6-5
J gene: TRBJ1-1

CDR3 protein: CASSVGGGVNNEQFF
D gene: .
V gene: TRBV9
J gene: TRBJ2-1

CDR3 protein: CATAGGNTEAFF
D gene: TRBD1
V gene: TRBV10-3
J gene: TRBJ1-1

CDR3 protein: CASSFSGTYEQYF
D gene: .
V gene: TRBV5-1
J gene: TRBJ2-7

CDR3 protein: CASSLPYRVGQPQHF
D gene: .
V gene: TRBV23-1
J gene: TRBJ1-5

CDR3 protein: CATSDSKIKQGIYGYTF
D gene: .
V gene: TRBV24-1
J gene: TRBJ1-2

CDR3 protein: CASSPESGNQETQYF
D gene: .
V gene: TRBV27
J gene: TRBJ2-5